What follows are 6 T cell receptor beta chains derived from one specimen sequenced in a study of patients and donors after allogeneic stem cell transplantation. Using its own MiXCR run on the RT-PCR reads, TCRdb lists one record per CDR3 protein. The data show about a million distinct CDR3 sequences, around 17% seen once. Sample: blood, either unsorted or a sorted T cell fraction (not recorded which). The receptors were sampled from a human donor who was either an allogeneic HSCT recipient or a stem cell or donor lymphocyte infusion donor (not recorded which). It is not recorded whose cells these are; they may come from a transplant donor.

V usage is TRBV6-5 and J usage is TRBJ1-2, with D unresolved. The CDR3 totals 11 residues. From germline, CDR1 is MNHEY and CDR2 SVGAGI. V lost 6 bases to trimming and J lost 8 bases, with 10 bases between them. The CDR3 region is CASRDLTGYTF. In DNA form, the CDR3 reads TGTGCCAGCAGGGACCTGACGGGCTACACCTTC.

The chain couples TRBV12-5 to TRBJ1-2, with 9 bases fitting TRBD1. The germline CDR1 and CDR2 sequences are LGHNT and FRNRAP. This CDR3 comprises 14 residues. V lost 7 bases, J lost 5 bases, and 8 bases stayed unmatched. CDR3 in amino acids: CASALGTGPYGYTF. DNA of the CDR3: TGTGCTAGTGCCCTCGGGACAGGGCCTTATGGCTACACCTTC.

Only one count was recorded for this clonotype. This chain connects TRBV5-1 to TRBJ2-1, with 9 bases fitting TRBD1. Germline trimming cut 2 bases from V and 0 bases from J; bases unmatched to any gene: 6. The length of the CDR3 is 17 residues. CDR1 SGHRS and CDR2 YFSETQ come from the germline V gene. The DNA for the CDR3 is TGCGCCAGCAGCTTAGTGACAGGGGGACTCTCCTACAATGAGCAGTTCTTC. It codes for CASSLVTGGLSYNEQFF.

The J gene is TRBJ2-2, the V gene TRBV9, with unresolved D. Germline V gene data show CDR1 as SGDLS and CDR2 as YYNGEE. This CDR3 is 14 amino acids long. The V end lost 2 bases, the J end lost 3 bases, and 8 bases lay between the germline ends. CDR3 loop: CASSVGWDTGELFF. CDR3 nucleotide sequence: TGTGCCAGCAGCGTGGGGTGGGACACCGGGGAGCTGTTTTTT. Full variable domain (rest looked up from reference TRBV9 and TRBJ2-2): DSGVTQTPKHLITATGQRVTLRCSPRSGDLSVYWYQQSLDQGLQFLIQYYNGEERAKGNILERFSAQQFPDLHSELNLSSLELGDSALYFCASSVGWDTGELFFGEGSRLTVL.

The J gene is TRBJ2-7, the V gene TRBV6-1, with 13 bases matching TRBD2. Germline lookup yields CDR1 MNHNS and CDR2 SASEGT. There are 14 residues in the CDR3. The J segment lost 7 bases and the V segment lost 6 bases, leaving 6 bases of the junction unmatched. CDR3 DNA sequence: TGTGCCAGCAGACCGGGACTAGCGGGGCGAGAGCAGTACTTC. It yields the protein CASRPGLAGREQYF.

This clonotype was counted many times. In DNA, the CDR3 is TGCGCCAGCAGTTACCTAGCGTTAGCGAACACCGGGGAGCTGTTTTTT. This gives the protein CASSYLALANTGELFF. This sequence joins TRBV5-1 and TRBJ2-2; D may be TRBD2 (6 bases). CDR1 SGHRS and CDR2 YFSETQ come from the germline V gene. The CDR3 has 16 amino acids. V was clipped by 5 bases and J by 0 bases, with 14 bases between them. The entire variable domain, with the rest obtained from reference TRBV5-1 and TRBJ2-2, is as follows: KAGVTQTPRYLIKTRGQQVTLSCSPISGHRSVSWYQQTPGQGLQFLFEYFSETQRNKGNFPGRFSGRQFSNSRSEMNVSTLELGDSALYLCASSYLALANTGELFFGEGSRLTVL.